A single sample is the source of the 32 T cell receptor beta chains below, sequenced in a study of cytomegalovirus exposure and HLA in healthy donors. PCR was performed using 60 Vbeta and 13 Jbeta primers. TCRdb's copy holds only in-frame clones and misses some; the assay was immunoSEQ multiplex PCR. The repertoire holds approximately 150,000 clones, with 84% as singletons. Sample: PBMCs. Receptors were obtained from a girl aged 5 to 17 in good health and CMV-seropositive.

In its sample, this clone was seen once. Relative to the germline gene, one junction end is altered; a read error may explain this. The same CDR3 is also encoded by other DNA sequences in this sample. The chain carries TRBV27 and TRBJ2-7; the D gene is possibly TRBD1 (5 bases). Per germline, CDR1 MNHEY and CDR2 SMNVEV (reference sequence). This CDR3 region has 13 residues. In DNA form, the CDR3 reads TGCGCCAGCAGACGGGCAGGGACCTACGAGCAGTACTTC. Its translation: CASRRAGTYEQYF.

This clone turned up a few times. V and J are TRBV19 and TRBJ2-7; D might be TRBD2 (5 bases). Trimming removed 1 base from V and 4 bases from J, with 17 bases in between. CDR3 length: 16 amino acids. From germline, CDR1 is LNHDA and CDR2 SQIVND (reference sequence). DNA of the CDR3: TGTGCCAGTAGTATAGGTGGAGGTATCACGAGTTACGAGCAGTACTTC. Encoded protein: CASSIGGGITSYEQYF.

The chain couples TRBV10-3 to TRBJ1-2, with unresolved D. Germline V lookup: CDR1 ENHRY, CDR2 SYGVKD. V lost 0 bases to trimming and J lost 0 bases, with 8 bases between them. The CDR3 contains 15 residues. CDR3 nucleotides: TGTGCCATCAGTGAGTCCTGGGCACCTAACTATGGCTACACCTTC. This sequence encodes CAISESWAPNYGYTF.

Here the CDR3 DNA reads TGTGCCAGTACGGGACAACTCGATGGAAACACCATATATTTT. Its translation is CASTGQLDGNTIYF. The chain employs TRBV19 and TRBJ1-3; the D gene is possibly TRBD1 (6 bases). CDR1 is LNHDA, CDR2 SQIVND, per germline (reference sequence). The CDR3 spans 14 residues. The V gene lost 7 bases and the J gene lost 3 bases, with 13 bases spanning the gap. Together with reference TRBV19 and TRBJ1-3, the CDR3 gives the full variable domain: DGGITQSPKYLFRKEGQNVTLSCEQNLNHDAMYWYRQDPGQGLRLIYYSQIVNDFQKGDIAEGYSVSREKKESFPLTVTSAQKNPTAFYLCASTGQLDGNTIYFGEGSWLTVV.

This clone was seen only a few times. The chain uses TRBV27 and TRBJ1-2, with TRBD1 matching over 7 bases. Trimming cost V 5 bases and J 8 bases; bases outside gene matches: 17. CDR1 is MNHEY, CDR2 SMNVEV, per germline (reference sequence). The CDR3 is 16 amino acids. The CDR3 here is CASSTHPTGSEYGYTF. The CDR3, as DNA: TGTGCCAGCAGTACCCACCCGACAGGGAGCGAGTACGGCTACACCTTC.

This chain connects TRBV9 to TRBJ2-2; D unresolved. Germline lookup yields CDR1 SGDLS and CDR2 YYNGEE. The CDR3 has 13 residues. The ends were cut back, 4 bases at V and 1 base at J, with 5 bases in the middle. The CDR3, as DNA: TGTGCCAGCAGCCCAGGGAACACCGGGGAGCTGTTTTTT. Translated, it gives CASSPGNTGELFF.

The genes are TRBV5-5 and TRBJ1-1; D unresolved. Germline CDR1 SGHKS, CDR2 YYEKEE (reference sequence). The CDR3 contains 15 residues. The V end lost 2 bases, the J end lost 1 base, and 12 bases lay between the germline ends. The CDR3 DNA sequence: TGTGCCAGCAGCTTTACCGCCCGAGGGAACACTGAAGCTTTCTTT. Translating gives CASSFTARGNTEAFF.

The chain uses TRBV7-2 and TRBJ2-2; D is uncertain. V was trimmed by 7 bases and J by 3 bases, leaving 6 bases between them. In germline, CDR1 is SGHTA, CDR2 FQGNSA. This CDR3 is 12 amino acids long. The CDR3 DNA reads as TGTGCCAGCAACAGCCACACCGGGGAGCTGTTTTTT. It is translated as CASNSHTGELFF. The whole variable domain, remainder taken from reference TRBV7-2 and TRBJ2-2, is GAGVSQSPSNKVTEKGKDVELRCDPISGHTALYWYRQSLGQGLEFLIYFQGNSAPDKSGLPSDRFSAERTGGSVSTLTIQRTQQEDSAVYLCASNSHTGELFFGEGSRLTVL.

In this sample, this clone turned up once. This chain connects TRBV28 to TRBJ2-3; 7 bases line up with TRBD2. This CDR3 spans 15 amino acids. V dropped 4 bases and J dropped 6; count of bases not matched to a gene: 10. Germline values: CDR1 MDHEN, CDR2 SYDVKM. The CDR3 spells CASSSLHREADTQYF. The CDR3 coding sequence is TGTGCCAGCAGTTCTCTCCACCGGGAGGCCGATACGCAGTATTTT.

This clone came up a few times. The V gene is TRBV9, the J gene TRBJ2-2, with D perhaps TRBD2 (7 bases). The germline V and J ends were trimmed by 0 bases and 6 bases, with 12 bases remaining between them. Germline V gene sequence: CDR1 SGDLS, CDR2 YYNGEE. The CDR3 length is 15 residues. CDR3 nucleotides: TGTGCCAGCAGCGTAGAGGGGGGGGCCGCCGGGGAGCTGTTTTTT. This gives the protein CASSVEGGAAGELFF.

This chain joins TRBV6-1 and TRBJ2-1; TRBD2 agrees at 9 bases. Germline lookup yields CDR1 MNHNS and CDR2 SASEGT. With 7 bases clipped from V and 10 bases from J, the junction kept 11 bases outside the gene matches. The CDR3 has 14 residues. CDR3 nucleotides: TGTGCCAGCATGGGGACCGCGGGGGGGTGGGAGCAGTTCTTC. Its protein is CASMGTAGGWEQFF.

The chain couples TRBV11-2 to TRBJ1-1; tentative D call: TRBD1 (6 bases). The V end was cut by 5 bases, the J end by 4 bases, with 14 bases between. This CDR3 has 14 amino acids. Per the germline V gene, CDR1 is SGHAT and CDR2 is FQNNGV. The CDR3 spells CASSNFLGATEAFF. The CDR3 nucleotides are TGTGCCAGCAGCAACTTCTTGGGGGCCACTGAAGCTTTCTTT. The full variable domain, its missing parts supplied by reference TRBV11-2 and TRBJ1-1, is EAGVAQSPRYKIIEKRQSVAFWCNPISGHATLYWYQQILGQGPKLLIQFQNNGVVDDSQLPKDRFSAERLKGVDSTLKIQPAKLEDSAVYLCASSNFLGATEAFFGQGTRLTVV.

This clone was observed once. The rearrangement joins TRBV5-6 to TRBJ2-1, with TRBD2 matching 10 bases. The CDR3 contains 16 residues. Per the germline V gene, CDR1 is SGHDT and CDR2 is YYEEEE. Trimming removed 0 bases from V and 6 bases from J; junction bases left unmatched: 6. CDR3 loop: CASSLVLAGDLNEQFF. The CDR3 DNA reads as TGTGCCAGCAGCTTGGTCCTAGCGGGGGATCTCAATGAGCAGTTCTTC.

This chain links TRBV5-1 with TRBJ1-6; the match to TRBD1 covers 8 bases. Germline loops: CDR1 SGHRS, CDR2 YFSETQ. This CDR3 has 17 residues. Trimming took 0 bases from V and 7 from J; bases not matched to a gene: 9. The CDR3 DNA reads as TGCGCCAGCAGCTTGGTTGGCAGGGGGCGGACAAATTCACCCCTCCACTTT. Protein: CASSLVGRGRTNSPLHF.

The chain carries TRBV28 and TRBJ1-4; D not resolved. CDR1 is MDHEN and CDR2 is SYDVKM in the germline V gene. This CDR3 has 12 amino acids. Trimming shortened V by 10 bases and J by 8 bases, and 14 bases separated the two germline ends. As DNA, the CDR3 is TGTGCCACCCAATTCGCAGGAGAAAAACTGTTTTTT. It yields the protein CATQFAGEKLFF.

In regard to this clone: At the DNA level, this CDR3 is encoded by other sequences in the same sample as well. The genes are TRBV6-1 and TRBJ1-1, with D perhaps TRBD1 (6 bases). The CDR3 runs to 13 residues. Trimming shortened V by 5 bases and J by 2 bases, and 9 bases separated the two germline ends. The germline CDR1 and CDR2 sequences are MNHNS and SASEGT. The CDR3 nucleotides are TGTGCCAGCAGTCGACAGGAAAACACTGAAGCTTTCTTT. It is translated as CASSRQENTEAFF.

V is TRBV11-2 and J is TRBJ1-1; 8 nucleotides line up with TRBD1. Germline trimming cut 2 bases from V and 1 base from J; bases unmatched to any gene: 3. The CDR3 runs to 15 residues. Germline-derived CDR1 and CDR2 are SGHAT and FQNNGV. The CDR3 nucleotides read TGTGCCAGCAGCTTATCAGGGGGCCGGAACACTGAAGCTTTCTTT. It is translated as CASSLSGGRNTEAFF.

The J gene is TRBJ1-5, the V gene TRBV10-3; tentative D call: TRBD1 (6 bases). The CDR3 is 13 residues long. In germline, CDR1 is ENHRY, CDR2 SYGVKD. V lost 9 bases, J lost 4 bases, and 13 bases lay in between. As DNA, the CDR3 is TGTGCCATACAGGGTGAGGGGAATCAGCCCCAGCATTTT. Its protein product is CAIQGEGNQPQHF.

This clone came up a few times. This chain joins TRBV13 and TRBJ1-1, with unresolved D. This CDR3 has 15 residues. V lost 1 base and J 8 bases, leaving 17 bases between the germline ends. Germline CDR1 PRHDT, CDR2 FYEKMQ (reference sequence). The CDR3 is CASSLEPGKTSEAFF. CDR3 nucleotide sequence: TGTGCCAGCAGCTTAGAGCCGGGGAAGACTAGCGAAGCTTTCTTT.

This clone was seen only a few times. The chain employs TRBV7-9 and TRBJ2-1; D is possibly TRBD2 (6 bases). The CDR3 contains 13 residues. The ends were cut back, 7 bases at V and 10 bases at J, with 17 bases in the middle. Germline values: CDR1 SEHNR, CDR2 FQNEAQ (reference sequence). CDR3 loop: CASTNGGSGEQFF. In DNA, the CDR3 is TGTGCCAGCACCAACGGGGGTTCTGGGGAGCAGTTCTTC.

CDR3 amino acids: CASSKQAGVIYGYTF. CDR3 coding DNA: TGCGCCAGCAGCAAACAGGCGGGGGTAATCTATGGCTACACCTTC. The rearrangement links TRBV5-1 to TRBJ1-2, with D tentatively TRBD1 (5 bases). Trimming cost V 4 bases and J 4 bases, with 17 bases left between them. Germline CDR1 reads SGHRS; CDR2 reads YFSETQ. This CDR3 contains 15 residues. Complete variable domain (other parts from reference TRBV5-1 and TRBJ1-2): KAGVTQTPRYLIKTRGQQVTLSCSPISGHRSVSWYQQTPGQGLQFLFEYFSETQRNKGNFPGRFSGRQFSNSRSEMNVSTLELGDSALYLCASSKQAGVIYGYTFGSGTRLTVV.

On this clone: The junction departs from the called germline gene at one end, perhaps through a read error. This CDR3 is also generated by other DNA sequences in the sample. The chain uses TRBV2 and TRBJ1-5; D is unresolved. The CDR3 loop spans 14 amino acids. The germline gives CDR1 SNHLY, CDR2 FYNNEI. The CDR3 loop is CASLSRFEDQPQHF. CDR3 bases: TGTGCCAGCCTATCGAGGTTTGAAGATCAGCCTCAGCATTTT.

The chain combines TRBV5-8 with TRBJ1-1; D is possibly TRBD1 (6 bases). Germline CDR1 is SGHTS and CDR2 is YDEGEE. The CDR3 sequence is 15 residues long. With 1 base removed from V and 5 bases from J, the gap between germline ends came to 15 bases. In DNA form, the CDR3 reads TGTGCCAGCAGCTTGTCTGGGGGCGTAGGGACTGAAGCTTTCTTT. Protein: CASSLSGGVGTEAFF.

The rearrangement links TRBV29-1 to TRBJ2-5, with D unresolved. The germline V gene has CDR1 SQVTM and CDR2 ANQGSEA. This CDR3 comprises 15 residues. Trimming cost V 5 bases and J 1 base, with 17 bases left between them. Written as DNA, the CDR3 is TGCAGCGTTTTTCCCCACATTTACCCCCAAGAGACCCAGTACTTC. Translation gives CSVFPHIYPQETQYF.

This clone was recorded a few times. The chain links TRBV30 to TRBJ2-1; tentative D call: TRBD2 (5 bases). Trimming shortened V by 1 base and J by 1 base, and 11 bases separated the two germline ends. The CDR3 has 15 amino acids. Germline lookup yields CDR1 GTSNPN and CDR2 SVGIG (reference sequence). The CDR3 nucleotides are TGTGCCTGGAGTGGGACTCCTCTTTCCTACAATGAGCAGTTCTTC. Translated, it gives CAWSGTPLSYNEQFF. The full variable domain, completed using reference TRBV30 and TRBJ2-1, is SQTIHQWPATLVQPVGSPLSLECTVEGTSNPNLYWYRQAAGRGLQLLFYSVGIGQISSEVPQNLSASRPQDRQFILSSKKLLLSDSGFYLCAWSGTPLSYNEQFFGPGTRLTVL.

This clone has more than one count but fewer than ten. The chain is built from TRBV6-6 and TRBJ2-1; 7 positions match TRBD1. V trimming: 5 bases; J trimming: 4 bases; junction bases outside the gene matches: 5. CDR1 MNHNY and CDR2 SVGAGI come from the germline V gene (reference sequence). The CDR3 length is 14 residues. In DNA form, the CDR3 reads TGTGCCAGCAGTGCGTCGACAGGGTACAATGAGCAGTTCTTC. Translating it yields CASSASTGYNEQFF.

The V and J genes are TRBV7-9 and TRBJ1-2; D perhaps matches TRBD1 (5 bases). The CDR3 consists of 15 residues. The germline V gene has CDR1 SEHNR and CDR2 FQNEAQ (reference sequence). Trimming took off 1 base at V and 6 bases at J, with 15 bases between the two ends. The CDR3 is CASSLDPGRAHGYTF. The CDR3, as DNA: TGTGCCAGCAGCTTAGACCCCGGCAGGGCACATGGCTACACCTTC.

CDR3 nucleotide sequence: TGTGCCTGGAGTGTACAGGGCATCTATGGCTACACCTTC. Translation gives CAWSVQGIYGYTF. The V gene is TRBV30, the J gene TRBJ1-2; D is perhaps TRBD1 (6 bases). Germline V gene sequence: CDR1 GTSNPN, CDR2 SVGIG (reference sequence). The CDR3 is made up of 13 amino acids. Trimming left V 0 bases short and J 4 bases short, with 9 bases between.

This clone was recorded once. The V and J genes are TRBV11-3 and TRBJ1-4; D might be TRBD1 (6 bases). V lost 4 bases to trimming and J lost 1 base, with 10 bases between them. CDR1 and CDR2 from the germline V gene are SGHNT and YENEEA. The CDR3 has 15 residues. In nucleotides, the CDR3 is TGTGCCAGCAGCTCGGGGGGCGGAACTAATGAAAAACTGTTTTTT. Protein: CASSSGGGTNEKLFF.

The CDR3 region is CASSTGLRGYTF. CDR3 bases: TGTGCCAGCAGTACGGGATTGAGGGGCTACACCTTC. The chain uses TRBV28 and TRBJ1-2; the D is unclear. Germline V gene lookup returns CDR1 MDHEN and CDR2 SYDVKM. The CDR3 has 12 amino acids. The ends were cut back, 5 bases at V and 8 bases at J, with 12 bases in the middle.

The J gene is TRBJ1-1, the V gene TRBV11-2; D perhaps matches TRBD1 (5 bases). Germline V gene lookup returns CDR1 SGHAT and CDR2 FQNNGV. This CDR3 comprises 17 residues. V dropped 5 bases and J dropped 1 base, with 20 bases sitting between them. CDR3 bases: TGTGCCAGCAGCCCGATCACAGGTTTTTCGACGAACACTGAAGCTTTCTTT. Protein sequence: CASSPITGFSTNTEAFF. Drawing the rest from reference TRBV11-2 and TRBJ1-1, the complete variable domain is EAGVAQSPRYKIIEKRQSVAFWCNPISGHATLYWYQQILGQGPKLLIQFQNNGVVDDSQLPKDRFSAERLKGVDSTLKIQPAKLEDSAVYLCASSPITGFSTNTEAFFGQGTRLTVV.

V and J are TRBV9 and TRBJ1-5; no clear D gene. V was clipped by 0 bases and J by 0 bases, with 7 bases between them. Germline assignment: CDR1 SGDLS and CDR2 YYNGEE. This CDR3 has 15 amino acids. The CDR3 loop is CASSVDGLSNQPQHF. The CDR3 bases are TGTGCCAGCAGCGTAGATGGCCTTAGCAATCAGCCCCAGCATTTT.